One sample yielded the 11 T cell receptor beta chains listed below, sequenced in a study of blood T cells in healthy people across ages. With a J-beta primer mix and a sample-barcoded 5' primer, a second PCR ran 7 to 11 cycles. TCRdb reanalysed the 5' RACE reads using MiXCR and keeps one entry per CDR3 protein. The table has 1.5 million to 2 million distinct CDR3 sequences, around half seen once. The specimen was blood. These receptors were obtained from a woman between 35 and 50 years old in good health.

This chain joins TRBV5-1 and TRBJ1-5, with D perhaps matching TRBD1 (5 bases). With 2 bases removed from V and 7 bases from J, the gap between germline ends came to 13 bases. The CDR3 totals 14 residues. Germline lookup yields CDR1 SGHRS and CDR2 YFSETQ. CDR3 sequence reads: CASSFWGVGQPQHF. CDR3 coding DNA: TGCGCCAGCAGCTTCTGGGGGGTTGGGCAGCCCCAGCATTTT.

This clonotype was observed a few times. The chain joins TRBV11-2 to TRBJ2-7; perhaps TRBD2 as D (5 bases). Looked up from germline, CDR1 is SGHAT and CDR2 is FQNNGV. CDR3 size: 15 residues. The V end lost 1 base, the J end lost 3 bases, and 13 bases lay between the germline ends. CDR3 DNA sequence: TGTGCCAGCAGCTTAGGAGACGGGGTGATCTACGAGCAGTACTTC. Protein product: CASSLGDGVIYEQYF.

In DNA, the CDR3 is TGTGCCAGCAGTTCCCGGACTAGCGGGGACAATGAGCAGTTCTTC. It specifies CASSSRTSGDNEQFF. V gene TRBV4-2 combines with J gene TRBJ2-1; TRBD2 matches at 12 bases. Germline values: CDR1 LGHNA, CDR2 YNFKEQ. The V and J ends lost 6 bases and 5 bases, in that order; junction bases with no gene match: 5. This CDR3 comprises 15 residues.

This rearrangement joins TRBV20-1 to TRBJ2-1; D may be TRBD1 or TRBD2 (6 bases each). Germline loops: CDR1 DFQATT, CDR2 SNEGSKA (reference sequence). The CDR3 covers 14 residues. V was shortened by 0 bases and J by 5 bases, with 11 bases between the two germline ends. CDR3 DNA sequence: TGCAGTGCTAGAGATGGGGGGCTACACAATGAGCAGTTCTTC. Translated: CSARDGGLHNEQFF.

This chain joins TRBV9 and TRBJ2-3; 8 bases fit TRBD2. After removal of 1 base from V and 5 bases from J, the junction contained 9 bases not matched to a gene. This CDR3 has 16 residues. Germline V gene sequence: CDR1 SGDLS, CDR2 YYNGEE. The CDR3 DNA follows: TGTGCCAGCAGCGTACGGGAGGGACTAGGCGAAGATACGCAGTATTTT. As protein: CASSVREGLGEDTQYF.

This clonotype was counted between two and nine times. V gene TRBV20-1 combines with J gene TRBJ1-2; no definite D call. CDR3 size: 11 residues. Between the trimmed V and J ends, which lost 3 bases and 8 bases, there was a span of 10 bases. Germline loops: CDR1 DFQATT, CDR2 SNEGSKA (reference sequence). DNA for the CDR3: TGCAGTGCTAGCGGCGGGTGGGGCTACACCTTC. The encoded protein is CSASGGWGYTF.

This clonotype has only a few counts. The chain is built from TRBV4-1 and TRBJ2-1; 7 bases fit TRBD1. The germline gives CDR1 MGHRA, CDR2 YSYEKL. Trimming took 2 bases from V and 4 from J; bases not matched to a gene: 11. This CDR3 region has 17 residues. The CDR3 sequence: CASSQNLQGPFYNEQFF. The CDR3 nucleotides are TGCGCCAGCAGCCAAAACCTACAGGGGCCGTTTTACAATGAGCAGTTCTTC.

The count of this clonotype is one. The chain joins TRBV20-1 to TRBJ2-5, with D perhaps matching TRBD2 (7 bases). This CDR3 is built from 15 residues. V was pared by 6 bases and J by 5 bases, with 22 bases between. The V gene's germline CDR1 is DFQATT and CDR2 SNEGSKA (reference sequence). The CDR3 is CSAHGGPNPWETQYF. CDR3 sequence (DNA): TGCAGTGCGCACGGGGGGCCAAACCCTTGGGAGACCCAGTACTTC.

The rearrangement joins TRBV5-1 to TRBJ1-1, with a weak D call TRBD1 (5 bases). This CDR3 has 13 amino acids. Germline V lookup: CDR1 SGHRS, CDR2 YFSETQ. Trimming took off 7 bases at V and 3 bases at J, with 13 bases between the two ends. The CDR3 nucleotides are TGCGCCAGCGCAGATGGGGCCGACACTGAAGCTTTCTTT. Translating it yields CASADGADTEAFF.

V is TRBV20-1 and J is TRBJ2-3; D possibly matches TRBD1 or TRBD2 (6 bases each). Germline loops: CDR1 DFQATT, CDR2 SNEGSKA (reference sequence). The CDR3 is 15 amino acids. The V and J ends lost 3 bases and 2 bases respectively, with 15 bases between them. In nucleotides, the CDR3 is TGCAGTGCTAGGATGTGGGGGGCTCCCACAGATACGCAGTATTTT. Amino acid sequence: CSARMWGAPTDTQYF.

The chain recombines TRBV27 with TRBJ2-7; 11 positions agree with TRBD2. The last part of the DNA fits TRBJ2-5 better; the J call may be wrong. CDR1 and CDR2 (germline): MNHEY, SMNVEV (reference sequence). This CDR3 is built from 17 residues. CDR3 sequence (DNA): TGTGCCAGCAGGGCCGTTAGACTAGCGGGGAATCCAGAGACCCAGTACTTC. Its translation: CASRAVRLAGNPETQYF.